What follows are 18 T cell receptor beta chains derived from one specimen sequenced in a study of metastatic and nonmetastatic thyroid tumors. There were no patients who had received any treatment before thyroid surgery. TCRdb re-processed the PCR reads through MiXCR. The sample carries tens of thousands of clones, 12% recorded once. The sample comprised blood. These receptors were obtained from a male donor with papillary thyroid cancer or a benign thyroid nodule (not recorded which). Some clones in this sample may be carry-over from other donors' samples.

Relative to its sample, this clone is medium-sized. V and J are TRBV6-1 and TRBJ2-7, with D uncertain. CDR3 length: 15 residues. V lost 2 bases to trimming and J lost 3 bases, with 14 bases between them. CDR1 and CDR2 (germline): MNHNS, SASEGT. This CDR3 is CASSERAGVLYEQYF. CDR3 sequence (DNA): TGTGCCAGCAGTGAACGGGCAGGAGTTCTCTACGAGCAGTACTTC.

In its sample, this clone was seen many times. The CDR3 spells CASSYSLQGDTEAFF. CDR3 in DNA: TGTGCCAGCAGTTACTCACTTCAGGGGGACACTGAAGCTTTCTTT. V and J are TRBV6-2 or TRBV6-3 and TRBJ1-1, with 7 bases lining up with TRBD1. The V gene's germline CDR1 is MNHEY and CDR2 SVGEGT. This CDR3 has 15 residues. With V trimmed by 0 bases and J by 3 bases, 4 bases remained unmatched.

This clone was observed at least ten times. The chain combines TRBV20-1 with TRBJ1-6; weak D call: TRBD1 (5 bases). This CDR3 region has 16 residues. Germline V gene sequence: CDR1 DFQATT, CDR2 SNEGSKA (reference sequence). V was trimmed by 2 bases and J by 8 bases, leaving 19 bases between them. CDR3 amino acids: CSARTPRGGNHSPLHF. The CDR3 region has the DNA TGCAGTGCTAGAACCCCCCGGGGGGGGAATCATTCACCCCTCCACTTT.

V gene TRBV11-2 combines with J gene TRBJ2-5; 8 bases fit TRBD1. The CDR3 length is 13 residues. The germline V gene has CDR1 SGHAT and CDR2 FQNNGV. With V trimmed by 9 bases and J by 2 bases, 5 bases remained unmatched. Here the CDR3 DNA reads TGTGCCAGTAGACGGGACAGGCAAGAGACCCAGTACTTC. It specifies CASRRDRQETQYF.

This clone was picked up many times. The rearrangement joins TRBV20-1 to TRBJ1-1; D is ambiguous. V was clipped by 6 bases and J by 4 bases, with 15 bases between them. CDR3 size: 13 residues. Germline V CDR1 and CDR2: DFQATT, SNEGSKA (reference sequence). CDR3 in DNA: TGCAGTGCCATTGCACGACTAGTCACTGAAGCTTTCTTT. Its protein is CSAIARLVTEAFF.

Ten or more counts support this clone. The chain combines TRBV7-2 with TRBJ2-7; D perhaps matches TRBD1 (5 bases). V lost 1 base and J lost 0, with 7 bases in between. In germline, CDR1 is SGHTA, CDR2 FQGNSA. The CDR3 loop spans 14 amino acids. In DNA form, the CDR3 reads TGTGCCAGCAGCTTAGAACAGGCCTCCTACGAGCAGTACTTC. It codes for CASSLEQASYEQYF.

The sample holds many counts of this clone. V usage is TRBV5-1 and J usage is TRBJ2-2; D call uncertain. The V end was cut by 0 bases, the J end by 7 bases, with 4 bases between. CDR3 size: 12 residues. The germline V gene has CDR1 SGHRS and CDR2 YFSETQ. As DNA, the CDR3 is TGCGCCAGCAGCTTGGCCAGCGGGGAGCTGTTTTTT. It yields the protein CASSLASGELFF. The full variable domain, with the rest looked up from reference TRBV5-1 and TRBJ2-2, is KAGVTQTPRYLIKTRGQQVTLSCSPISGHRSVSWYQQTPGQGLQFLFEYFSETQRNKGNFPGRFSGRQFSNSRSEMNVSTLELGDSALYLCASSLASGELFFGEGSRLTVL.

This clone was recorded many times. The V call is TRBV11-1, the J call TRBJ2-1, with D possibly called TRBD1 or TRBD2 (5 bases each). The V and J ends lost 4 bases and 9 bases respectively, with 22 bases between them. CDR3 length equals 16 residues. Germline V gene lookup returns CDR1 SGHAT and CDR2 FQDESV (reference sequence). CDR3 sequence (DNA): TGTGCCAGCAGCTCGAAGTGGGCGAGGGACCTGAGTGAGCAGTTCTTC. It yields the protein CASSSKWARDLSEQFF.

This clone appeared many times. This rearrangement joins TRBV5-1 to TRBJ2-7; possibly TRBD2 for D (7 bases). The germline V gene has CDR1 SGHRS and CDR2 YFSETQ. The CDR3 contains 15 residues. V was shortened by 4 bases and J by 0 bases, with 14 bases between the two germline ends. The CDR3, as DNA: TGCGCCAGCAGCGGGAGGGGGGGCCCCTCCTACGAGCAGTACTTC. Translation: CASSGRGGPSYEQYF.

V and J are TRBV3-1 and TRBJ2-1; D call uncertain. Germline CDR1 is LGHDT and CDR2 is YNNKEL (reference sequence). The V and J ends lost 5 bases and 2 bases respectively, with 10 bases between them. The CDR3 length is 14 residues. The chain's CDR3 is CASSFRSTYNEQFF. The CDR3 DNA sequence: TGTGCCAGCAGCTTCCGGTCAACCTACAATGAGCAGTTCTTC.

At least ten counts were recorded for this clone. This sample includes further DNA sequences coding for the same CDR3. The V gene is TRBV6-2 or TRBV6-3, the J gene TRBJ2-5; 7 nucleotides match TRBD2. Germline V gives CDR1 MNHEY, CDR2 SVGEGT. The CDR3 loop spans 17 amino acids. V shed 7 bases, J shed 1 base, and the junction held 15 bases outside the gene matches. CDR3 region: CASTAPRAAGPQETQYF. The CDR3 nucleotides are TGTGCCAGCACCGCTCCAAGAGCAGCGGGGCCCCAAGAGACCCAGTACTTC.

There are many counts of this clone. The chain couples TRBV27 to TRBJ2-5; 9 bases match TRBD2. From germline, CDR1 is MNHEY and CDR2 SMNVEV (reference sequence). The CDR3 runs 11 residues. V shed 5 bases, J shed 13 bases, and the junction held 5 bases outside the gene matches. In nucleotides, the CDR3 is TGTGCCAGCAGTCTCGGGACTAGCTTGTACTTC. Protein product: CASSLGTSLYF.

This clone was detected ten times or more. The chain couples TRBV6-2 or TRBV6-3 to TRBJ1-6; D possibly corresponds to TRBD1 (6 bases). Germline CDR1 reads MNHEY; CDR2 reads SVGEGT. This CDR3 has 19 amino acids. V was cut by 7 bases and J by 0 bases, with 22 bases left in between. The CDR3 region has the DNA TGTGCCAGCACCTCTGGGACACGGAGAAGGAGCTCCTATAATTCACCCCTCCACTTT. Protein sequence: CASTSGTRRRSSYNSPLHF.

In its sample, this clone was seen a few times. The rearrangement uses TRBV15 and TRBJ1-1; D is unresolved. This CDR3 has 16 residues. V was cut by 1 base and J by 6 bases, with 18 bases left in between. The germline gives CDR1 LNHNV, CDR2 YYDKDF (reference sequence). The CDR3 DNA reads as TGTGCCACCAGCAGAGGTTCAGGCACGAGCTTGTCTGAAGCTTTCTTT. Protein sequence: CATSRGSGTSLSEAFF.

This clone was recorded many times. The chain employs TRBV27 and TRBJ1-2; TRBD1 is a possible D gene (5 bases). Trimming removed 11 bases at V and 0 bases at J, with 13 bases between. The CDR3 sequence is 13 residues long. Per the germline V gene, CDR1 is MNHEY and CDR2 is SMNVEV (reference sequence). The CDR3 reads CAFGTLANYGYTF. The CDR3 nucleotides are TGTGCCTTCGGGACTTTAGCTAACTATGGCTACACCTTC.

This clone was counted at least ten times. V is TRBV5-1 and J is TRBJ1-3; D gene uncertain. Germline assignment: CDR1 SGHRS and CDR2 YFSETQ. There are 13 residues in the CDR3. Trimming took 3 bases from V and 0 from J, leaving 4 bases between them. The CDR3 nucleotides read TGCGCCAGCAGCTCCGTCTCTGGAAACACCATATATTTT. Amino acids: CASSSVSGNTIYF.

This clone came up many times. J is TRBJ1-2 and V is TRBV11-2; no clear D gene. The germline V and J ends were trimmed by 6 bases and 4 bases, with 12 bases remaining between them. The germline V gene has CDR1 SGHAT and CDR2 FQNNGV. There are 13 residues in the CDR3. CDR3 sequence: CASRRLSGYGYTF. The CDR3, as DNA: TGTGCCAGCAGACGTCTATCGGGCTATGGCTACACCTTC.

With regard to this clone: A junction boundary mismatches the germline segment, possibly from a read error. The chain couples TRBV6-5 to TRBJ2-3, with 9 nucleotides matching TRBD2. CDR3 length equals 17 residues. The germline CDR1 and CDR2 sequences are MNHEY and SVGAGI. Written as DNA, the CDR3 is TGTGCCAGCATCAGACCGCGACTAGCGGACGGCACAGATACTCAGTATTTT. Its translation: CASIRPRLADGTDTQYF.